This T cell receptor beta chain derives from a study of yellow fever vaccine responses in identical twins. TCRdb ran MiXCR on the RT-PCR reads and lists one entry per CDR3 protein. In the table there are approximately 32,000 distinct CDR3 sequences, 60% of which are singletons. This clonotype has more than one count but fewer than ten. V was pared by 5 bases and J by 3 bases, with 14 bases of the junction left unmatched. CDR3 length equals 17 residues. Material: T cells from blood (PBMCs), unsorted or a sorted subset (not recorded which), obtained before or after yellow fever vaccination (not recorded which). This clonotype was sampled from a woman between 18 and 29 years old who received the yellow fever vaccine. The gene calls are TRBV12-3 or TRBV12-4 and TRBJ2-5; 8 bases are shared with TRBD1. The CDR3: CASSPTTLTGAKETQYF. The CDR3 region has the DNA TGTGCCAGCAGTCCAACGACGCTGACAGGGGCGAAAGAGACCCAGTACTTC.